The rows below give T cell receptor beta chains drawn from one sample of a study of cytomegalovirus exposure and HLA in healthy donors. Sequencing used immunoSEQ multiplex PCR; TCRdb keeps in-frame clones, though not all of them. This table holds some 100,000 clones, roughly three quarters found once. The sample consisted of PBMCs. The receptors originated from a woman in her forties or fifties in good health and CMV-seropositive. CDR3s leave out the opening cysteine and the closing phenylalanine or tryptophan.

V: TRBV7-9
CDR3: ASSPPVGGAYNEQF

V: TRBV9
CDR3: ASSVGVTNNEQF

V: TRBV14
CDR3: ASSQDLTSYEQY

V: TRBV2
CDR3: ARGGLGTGNQPQH

V: TRBV7-9
CDR3: ASSSPDRPYEQY

V: TRBV29-1
CDR3: SVEDWTGPGGGLF

V: TRBV7-2
CDR3: ASSPGVREPQH

V: TRBV19
CDR3: ASTTGRVGNQPQH

V: TRBV19
CDR3: ASRREGPYEQY

V: TRBV4-2
CDR3: ASSGLAGAGYEQY

V: TRBV9
CDR3: ASGSDRAEGYT

V: TRBV7-6
CDR3: ASSPKGTAQETQY

V: TRBV9
CDR3: ASSVAGVTGELL

V: TRBV28
CDR3: ASSLTVLNTGELF

V: TRBV2
CDR3: ASSEWAENTEAF

V: TRBV11-2
CDR3: ASSPSTSGSRYNEQF

V: TRBV10-3
CDR3: AIRGGHTEAF

V: TRBV9
CDR3: ASSVDGGGGTEAF

V: TRBV2
CDR3: ASTGGAGRYNEQF

V: TRBV19
CDR3: ASSIRDRGHTEAF

V: TRBV30
CDR3: AWSASKDTGARQY

V: TRBV6-1
CDR3: ASSEVRGISSGANVLT

V: TRBV10-2
CDR3: ASSRTSDYEQY

V: TRBV6-5
CDR3: ASSPEAARGAF

V: TRBV7-9
CDR3: ASSLGPGNQETQY

V: TRBV7-2
CDR3: ASSLGTGTGSTEAF

V: TRBV2
CDR3: ASSGLTGGVGYT

V: TRBV5-5
CDR3: ASTIAGSGNTIY

V: TRBV7-4
CDR3: ASSLLGDTQY

V: TRBV9
CDR3: ASSVVGQGLTDTQY

V: TRBV4-2
CDR3: ASSQEKAGGYEQY

V: TRBV7-9
CDR3: ASSLPLGMGTGELF

V: TRBV6-6
CDR3: ASLKRGGTSYNEQF

V: TRBV18
CDR3: ASSAFSREYTGELF

V: TRBV7-7
CDR3: ASSPWLGDTEAF

V: TRBV5-5
CDR3: ASSLDGGAQNEQF

V: TRBV27
CDR3: ASSLSIVGGSGYEQY

V: TRBV5-6
CDR3: ASSLDGTGGNEQF

V: TRBV7-6
CDR3: ASSPSASGRLSYEQY

V: TRBV20-1
CDR3: SAPGDTQY

V: TRBV6-5
CDR3: ASSSKTHPTEKLF

V: TRBV10-2
CDR3: ASRPPASGNRETQY

V: TRBV9
CDR3: ASSVNQQGASTEAF

V: TRBV7-8
CDR3: ASKEGAGTEAF

V: TRBV5-6
CDR3: ASWRTSGAFVGPRNEQF

V: TRBV19
CDR3: ASSPTSYNEQF

V: TRBV5-6
CDR3: ASSLGGGDTEAF

V: TRBV5-1
CDR3: ASSLGRGRAYLEQY

V: TRBV6-5
CDR3: ASSYFGGAPNSPLH

V: TRBV4-2
CDR3: ASSQGHRNTEAF

V: TRBV14
CDR3: ASRPRQGPLH

V: TRBV7-6
CDR3: ASSPTEAPDTQY

V: TRBV6-5
CDR3: ASSRTGTTYEQY

V: TRBV6-6
CDR3: ASADSSNQPQH

V: TRBV5-1
CDR3: ASSTPTTNYGYT

V: TRBV5-1
CDR3: ASSSPTAGGSSYEQY